The 29 T cell receptor beta chains below all came from one sample that was sequenced in a study of blood T cell repertoires in COVID-19. The method was immunoSEQ multiplex PCR; TCRdb's version includes in-frame clones alone and lacks a portion of them. The sample includes roughly 53,000 clones, approximately 84% seen only once; the top ten take approximately 17%. Sequenced: peripheral blood. Receptor source: a man aged 70 or older with active COVID-19.

A remark on this clone: The same CDR3 is also encoded by other DNA sequences in this sample. The rearrangement links TRBV7-3 to TRBJ2-1; TRBD2 aligns across 12 bases. Germline loops: CDR1 SGHTA, CDR2 FQGTGA. CDR3 length: 14 amino acids. Germline trimming cut 2 bases from V and 7 bases from J; bases unmatched to any gene: 0. CDR3 nucleotide sequence: TGTGCCAGCAGCTTAGGGACTAGCGGGAATGAGCAGTTCTTC. This gives the protein CASSLGTSGNEQFF.

The chain combines TRBV5-1 with TRBJ1-2, with 7 bases aligning to TRBD1. V shed 0 bases, J shed 4 bases, and the junction held 6 bases outside the gene matches. The CDR3 is 15 residues long. Germline lookup yields CDR1 SGHRS and CDR2 YFSETQ. Here the CDR3 reads CASSLGGGRSYGYTF. The CDR3 coding sequence is TGCGCCAGCAGCTTGGGAGGGGGCAGGAGCTATGGCTACACCTTC.

J is TRBJ2-5 and V is TRBV4-2, with 8 bases identical to TRBD1. This CDR3 contains 14 residues. Germline CDR1 reads LGHNA; CDR2 reads YNFKEQ. With V trimmed by 5 bases and J by 4 bases, 6 bases remained unmatched. CDR3 sequence: CASSLTGDPETQYF. CDR3 sequence (DNA): TGTGCCAGCAGCTTGACAGGGGACCCAGAGACCCAGTACTTC.

The chain recombines TRBV2 with TRBJ2-3; 7 bases are shared with TRBD1. This CDR3 has 15 residues. CDR1 is SNHLY and CDR2 is FYNNEI in the germline V gene. Losses at the gene ends were 4 bases for V and 4 bases for J; bases not matched to a gene: 8. Here the CDR3 DNA reads TGTGCCAGCAGTGTTGGGGACAGTAGGGCAGATACGCAGTATTTT. Translating gives CASSVGDSRADTQYF.

The chain links TRBV7-9 to TRBJ2-2; 7 nucleotides align to TRBD1. CDR1 is SEHNR, CDR2 FQNEAQ, per germline (reference sequence). CDR3 length equals 17 residues. Unmatched junction bases numbered 12, after V lost 3 bases and J lost 5 bases. CDR3 nucleotide sequence: TGTGCCAGCAGCTTTCCCCGAAACAGGGGCGGGACCGGGGAGCTGTTTTTT. Its translation is CASSFPRNRGGTGELFF.

The J gene is TRBJ1-6, the V gene TRBV27; a possible D gene is TRBD1 (5 bases). CDR1 is MNHEY, CDR2 SMNVEV, per germline (reference sequence). Trimming pared 5 bases from V and 9 bases from J, leaving 14 bases between. The CDR3 loop spans 14 amino acids. Here the CDR3 DNA reads TGTGCCAGCAGTAATGGTCTCGGGGGTTCACCCCTCCACTTT. Translated: CASSNGLGGSPLHF.

The J gene is TRBJ1-2, the V gene TRBV6-2 or TRBV6-3; possibly TRBD1 for D (5 bases). V lost 5 bases, J lost 5 bases, and 15 bases lay in between. The V gene's germline CDR1 is MNHEY and CDR2 SVGEGT. This CDR3 is built from 14 residues. The CDR3 DNA is TGTGCCAGCAGTCGGGAGGGGCCTCGATATGGCTACACCTTC. This translates into CASSREGPRYGYTF.

The chain is built from TRBV7-9 and TRBJ1-6, with D possibly TRBD1 on 6 matching bases. Deletions cut 1 base from V and 9 bases from J, with 10 bases between. The CDR3 has 14 residues. Looked up from germline, CDR1 is SEHNR and CDR2 is FQNEAQ (reference sequence). The chain's CDR3 is CASSLGQEFSPLHF. CDR3 sequence (DNA): TGTGCCAGCAGCTTAGGACAGGAATTTTCACCCCTCCACTTT. Together with reference TRBV7-9 and TRBJ1-6, the CDR3 gives the full variable domain: DTGVSQNPRHKITKRGQNVTFRCDPISEHNRLYWYRQTLGQGPEFLTYFQNEAQLEKSRLLSDRFSAERPKGSFSTLEIQRTEQGDSAMYLCASSLGQEFSPLHFGNGTRLTVT.

V and J are TRBV7-2 and TRBJ1-5; D gene uncertain. The germline V gene encodes CDR1 SGHTA and CDR2 FQGNSA. This CDR3 spans 13 amino acids. V dropped 2 bases and J dropped 7 bases, with 9 bases sitting between them. As DNA, the CDR3 is TGTGCCAGCAGCTTATCAGGCCGGCAGCCCCAGCATTTT. It encodes CASSLSGRQPQHF. The variable domain in full, completed from reference TRBV7-2 and TRBJ1-5, reads GAGVSQSPSNKVTEKGKDVELRCDPISGHTALYWYRQSLGQGLEFLIYFQGNSAPDKSGLPSDRFSAERTGGSVSTLTIQRTQQEDSAVYLCASSLSGRQPQHFGDGTRLSIL.

The chain couples TRBV2 to TRBJ1-2; D unresolved. Germline values: CDR1 SNHLY, CDR2 FYNNEI. V was clipped by 7 bases and J by 1 base, with 16 bases between them. This CDR3 spans 15 amino acids. For the CDR3, the DNA is TGTGCCAGCAAGACGAACAGAGTTAATAACTATGGCTACACCTTC. Its translation: CASKTNRVNNYGYTF.

The chain joins TRBV6-5 to TRBJ1-4; a possible D gene is TRBD1 (5 bases). This CDR3 is 13 amino acids long. The germline V and J ends were trimmed by 4 bases and 4 bases, with 7 bases remaining between them. In germline, CDR1 is MNHEY, CDR2 SVGAGI. The CDR3 spells CASSSGGNEKLFF. The DNA for the CDR3 is TGTGCCAGCAGTTCGGGGGGTAATGAAAAACTGTTTTTT.

This clone was recorded only once. This rearrangement joins TRBV7-2 to TRBJ1-3; tentatively, D is TRBD1 (5 bases). The V and J ends lost 5 bases and 0 bases respectively, with 14 bases between them. This CDR3 contains 16 residues. Germline assignment: CDR1 SGHTA and CDR2 FQGNSA. The DNA of the CDR3 is TGTGCCAGCAGCGAAGAAGGTGGGGCCTCTGGAAACACCATATATTTT. This translates into CASSEEGGASGNTIYF. The whole variable domain, filled in from reference TRBV7-2 and TRBJ1-3, reads GAGVSQSPSNKVTEKGKDVELRCDPISGHTALYWYRQSLGQGLEFLIYFQGNSAPDKSGLPSDRFSAERTGGSVSTLTIQRTQQEDSAVYLCASSEEGGASGNTIYFGEGSWLTVV.

V and J are TRBV11-3 and TRBJ2-7; the D gene is possibly TRBD2 (5 bases). The length of the CDR3 is 13 residues. Trimming stripped 1 base from V and 6 bases from J, with 10 bases between. Germline CDR1 reads SGHNT; CDR2 reads YENEEA. In DNA, the CDR3 is TGTGCCAGCAGCTTAGGGGCGGGTCGCGAGCAGTACTTC. Its protein is CASSLGAGREQYF.

This clone was picked up a small number of times. V gene TRBV3-1 (or the pseudogene TRBV3-2) combines with J gene TRBJ2-5; a weak D match, TRBD1 (6 bases). CDR1 LGHDT and CDR2 YNNKEL come from the germline V gene (reference sequence). The V and J ends lost 5 bases and 1 base respectively, with 17 bases between them. CDR3 size: 16 residues. CDR3 DNA sequence: TGTGCCAGCAGCTTATCAGACCTGGACAGCCAAGAGACCCAGTACTTC. Its protein is CASSLSDLDSQETQYF.

The chain employs TRBV6-1 and TRBJ2-1; D uncertain. V lost 3 bases and J lost 2, with 14 bases in between. From germline, CDR1 is MNHNS and CDR2 SASEGT. The CDR3 loop spans 16 amino acids. The CDR3 nucleotides read TGTGCCAGCAGTGAGTGGCGGAGCGACCCCTACAATGAGCAGTTCTTC. Translated: CASSEWRSDPYNEQFF.

V gene TRBV6-5 combines with J gene TRBJ2-7; 8 nucleotides line up with TRBD2. The germline CDR1 and CDR2 sequences are MNHEY and SVGAGI. The CDR3 totals 15 residues. With 5 bases clipped from V and 2 bases from J, the junction kept 8 bases outside the gene matches. CDR3 in amino acids: CASSQLAGLPYEQYF. The DNA of the CDR3 is TGTGCCAGCAGTCAGCTAGCGGGCCTCCCCTACGAGCAGTACTTC.

V usage is TRBV12-3 or TRBV12-4 and J usage is TRBJ1-1, with D uncertain. There are 13 residues in the CDR3. Deletions cut 3 bases from V and 2 bases from J, with 7 bases between. In DNA, the CDR3 is TGTGCCAGCAGTTTTTTAGATAACACTGAAGCTTTCTTT. Protein sequence: CASSFLDNTEAFF.

This clone was recorded a few times. J is TRBJ2-7 and V is TRBV11-2; TRBD1 might be the D (5 bases). Germline V gene data show CDR1 as SGHAT and CDR2 as FQNNGV. V lost 0 bases and J lost 3, with 6 bases in between. The length of the CDR3 is 13 residues. CDR3 bases: TGTGCCAGCAGCTTAGACAGGGTCTACGAGCAGTACTTC. Encoded protein: CASSLDRVYEQYF. The whole variable domain, filled in from reference TRBV11-2 and TRBJ2-7, reads EAGVAQSPRYKIIEKRQSVAFWCNPISGHATLYWYQQILGQGPKLLIQFQNNGVVDDSQLPKDRFSAERLKGVDSTLKIQPAKLEDSAVYLCASSLDRVYEQYFGPGTRLTVT.

V is TRBV2 and J is TRBJ2-3; 9 bases map to TRBD2. The CDR3 runs 15 residues. V was clipped by 3 bases and J by 3 bases; unmatched bases: 4. Germline loops: CDR1 SNHLY, CDR2 FYNNEI. This CDR3 is CASSEGLAGTDTQYF. The CDR3 nucleotides are TGTGCCAGCAGTGAGGGACTAGCTGGGACAGATACGCAGTATTTT.

CDR3 sequence (DNA): TGTGCCAGCAGCTTTGGCGGACACACGATCTCTGGAAACACCATATATTTT. This gives the protein CASSFGGHTISGNTIYF. This sequence joins TRBV5-4 and TRBJ1-3; possible D gene TRBD1, 5 bases. The CDR3 runs to 17 residues. Trimming removed 2 bases at V and 0 bases at J, with 15 bases between. From germline, CDR1 is SGHNT and CDR2 YYREEE (reference sequence).

This clone showed up just a few times. The V and J genes are TRBV12-3 or TRBV12-4 and TRBJ2-5; D possibly corresponds to TRBD2 (5 bases). The length of the CDR3 is 12 residues. The ends were cut back, 3 bases at V and 10 bases at J, with 12 bases in the middle. The CDR3 nucleotides are TGTGCCAGCAGTTTTGAGGGAGTGGGCCAGTACTTC. This translates into CASSFEGVGQYF.

This chain connects TRBV4-1 to TRBJ2-7, with D maybe TRBD1 (5 bases). CDR1 and CDR2 (germline): MGHRA, YSYEKL. V dropped 0 bases and J dropped 1 base, with 7 bases sitting between them. This CDR3 has 14 residues. CDR3 amino acids: CASSQDDRSYEQYF. The CDR3 DNA sequence: TGCGCCAGCAGCCAAGACGACAGATCCTACGAGCAGTACTTC.

The gene calls are TRBV29-1 and TRBJ2-1; no definite D call. Germline V gene lookup returns CDR1 SQVTM and CDR2 ANQGSEA. V was shortened by 7 bases and J by 10 bases, with 14 bases between the two germline ends. CDR3 length equals 11 residues. The CDR3 DNA is TGCAGCGCTCTCCAAAACGGGGAGCAGTTCTTC. Translating it yields CSALQNGEQFF.

The chain is built from TRBV6-5 and TRBJ2-7, with a weak D call TRBD2 (6 bases). Germline CDR1 and CDR2: MNHEY and SVGAGI. The germline V and J ends were trimmed by 0 bases and 3 bases, with 15 bases remaining between them. The CDR3 extends over 16 amino acids. CDR3 sequence reads: CASSYSMATGVYEQYF. DNA for the CDR3: TGTGCCAGCAGTTACTCGATGGCGACGGGAGTCTACGAGCAGTACTTC.

The chain joins TRBV6-5 to TRBJ2-1, with D possibly matching TRBD2 (7 bases). The V gene lost 2 bases and the J gene lost 5 bases, with 16 bases spanning the gap. From germline, CDR1 is MNHEY and CDR2 SVGAGI. The CDR3 spans 16 residues. The CDR3 coding sequence is TGTGCCAGCAGTTACGTCCGCGGGGGCCGCGACAATGAGCAGTTCTTC. This encodes CASSYVRGGRDNEQFF.

The V gene is TRBV29-1, the J gene TRBJ1-3; TRBD1 agrees at 8 bases. Germline V lookup: CDR1 SQVTM, CDR2 ANQGSEA. J gave up 5 bases and V 7 bases, and 7 bases lay outside the gene matches. The CDR3 totals 13 residues. DNA for the CDR3: TGCAGCGGCATGGACAGGGACCGAAACACCATATATTTT. Translated: CSGMDRDRNTIYF. The complete variable domain, with remaining parts taken from reference TRBV29-1 and TRBJ1-3, reads SAVISQKPSRDICQRGTSLTIQCQVDSQVTMMFWYRQQPGQSLTLIATANQGSEATYESGFVIDKFPISRPNLTFSTLTVSNMSPEDSSIYLCSGMDRDRNTIYFGEGSWLTVV.

The sample holds a few counts of this clone. This chain links TRBV7-9 with TRBJ2-1, with D possibly TRBD1 on 6 matching bases. Trimming stripped 2 bases from V and 8 bases from J, with 10 bases between. Germline CDR1 is SEHNR and CDR2 is FQNEAQ (reference sequence). The CDR3 has 13 amino acids. CDR3 sequence (DNA): TGTGCCAGCAGCTTACTCCAGGGGTATGAGCAGTTCTTC. It is translated as CASSLLQGYEQFF.

This clone was recorded once. This chain uses TRBV11-2 with TRBJ2-5; possible D gene TRBD2, 6 bases. Looked up from germline, CDR1 is SGHAT and CDR2 is FQNNGV. With 0 bases removed from V and 3 bases from J, the gap between germline ends came to 17 bases. The CDR3 runs to 17 residues. CDR3 residues: CASSLDGPYSGKETQYF. For the CDR3, the DNA is TGTGCCAGCAGCTTAGACGGTCCCTATAGCGGAAAAGAGACCCAGTACTTC.

The chain employs TRBV5-1 and TRBJ2-5; D may be TRBD2 (6 bases). This CDR3 has 16 residues. V lost 6 bases and J 2 bases, leaving 20 bases between the germline ends. CDR1 is SGHRS and CDR2 is YFSETQ in the germline V gene. The CDR3 reads CASTPGAGLPQETQYF. The DNA of the CDR3 is TGCGCCAGCACCCCCGGAGCGGGCCTACCTCAAGAGACCCAGTACTTC.